This TCR beta chain was documented in a study of response to subunit inactivated influenza vaccine (dated by TCRdb to the late 2010s). Regarding the study in general: To follow how T cells responded to a trivalent subunit inactivated influenza vaccine, the researchers relied on deep quantitative profiling of the T cell receptor repertoire. Study-level results and caveats: The authors proposed that each seasonal influenza vaccination may bring in only a limited number of new T cells.

The method behind the library was RT-PCR. TCRdb names Illumina HiSeq 2500 as the instrument used. TCRdb reworked the public reads: Q25 trimming with fastp, MiXCR clone assembly, productive beta chains retained. Rows matching on CDR3 protein sequence are summarized as one entry with the most common DNA and genes. Within this sample are some 520,000 distinct CDR3 sequences, with 16% of them counted one time only. The top ten clones comprise 3% of the sample. This clonotype was seen at least ten times. Its antigen is currently not known. No per-base quality is available; no much larger clone lies one base away. The germline V gene specifies SGHRS as CDR1 and YFSETQ as CDR2. V loses 0 bases at its end and J loses 2 bases; junction bases beyond the gene matches: 5. The CDR3, from cysteine to phenylalanine, totals 16 residues. The only DNA kept is the CDR3, 48 bases in frame from the first base.

Recombination connected TRBV5-1 to TRBJ2-5; 9 bases in the junction line up with TRBD2. This material consisted of CD4+ T cells sorted from PBMCs, taken less than 25 months after vaccination. The TCR comes from a man aged 50-75 years who received an inactivated influenza vaccine. Donor details come from another sample of the same person, matched by shared clones. This receptor has the CDR3 CASSLGLAGVQETQYF. The sequenced DNA is TGCGCCAGCAGCTTGGGCTTAGCGGGGGTACAAGAGACCCAGTACTTC.